Sequencing of this T cell receptor (beta chain) was carried out in a study of shared clonotypes between healthy human individuals. There are 17 residues in the CDR3. Per germline, CDR1 MGHDK and CDR2 SYGVNS. V was pared by 2 bases and J by 0 bases, with 6 bases of the junction left unmatched. Study-level points and caveats: The authors expected sequencing depth to affect clonotype sharing among donors. Generally, estimated richness proved larger in naive subsets than it did in memory subsets.

Donors comprised healthy HIV-negative adults lacking recent acute infections or vaccinations. All of the donors resided in Nashville, Tennessee, and each was a Caucasian adult. Clones were sequenced by immunoSEQ multiplex PCR, and TCRdb holds only the in-frame ones, with some missing. The table has about 660,000 clones, about 74% seen once. In regard to this clone: The antigen is undetermined.

This clonotype was sampled from a woman under 40 in good health. Sequences were obtained from memory CD4+ T cells sorted from blood. Subset described: CD45RA-negative fraction. The chain combines TRBV25-1 with TRBJ2-5, with 10 nucleotides matching TRBD2. CDR3 coding DNA: TGTGCCAGCAGTGAAGACCCTAGCGGGAGATACCAAGAGACCCAGTACTTC. Encoded protein: CASSEDPSGRYQETQYF.